The entry that follows covers one T cell receptor beta chain sequence. With 2 bases clipped from V and 7 bases from J, the junction kept 8 bases outside the gene matches. The CDR3 sequence is 15 residues long. CDR1 and CDR2 from the germline V gene are SGHAT and FQNNGV. The data belong to a study of blood T cell repertoires in COVID-19. Clones were read by immunoSEQ multiplex PCR, and TCRdb kept only the in-frame ones, dropping some. The sample shows about 67,000 clones, 87% of them seen only once. The receptor's source is a woman over 75 with acute or convalescent COVID-19. What was sequenced was peripheral blood. The chain joins TRBV11-2 to TRBJ1-5; the match to TRBD1 covers 7 bases. The CDR3 sequence is CASSLNRAGGQPQHF. As DNA, the CDR3 is TGTGCCAGCAGCTTAAATCGGGCAGGGGGACAGCCCCAGCATTTT. The complete variable domain, with remaining parts taken from reference TRBV11-2 and TRBJ1-5, reads EAGVAQSPRYKIIEKRQSVAFWCNPISGHATLYWYQQILGQGPKLLIQFQNNGVVDDSQLPKDRFSAERLKGVDSTLKIQPAKLEDSAVYLCASSLNRAGGQPQHFGDGTRLSIL.